Reported below is one TCR beta chain. Its antigen is undetermined. Primers: 60 Vbeta forward and 13 Jbeta reverse. Data came from immunoSEQ multiplex PCR; TCRdb stores just in-frame clones and leaves some out. The data hold 150,000 to 200,000 clones, with around four fifths observed a single time. The sample comes from a study of cytomegalovirus exposure and HLA in healthy donors. Study-wide points: More clonal expansion characterized HLA-associated TCR beta chains than equally common others in a later analysis. The study flagged fewer than 200 TCR beta chains as cytomegalovirus-associated.

J was trimmed by 2 bases and V by 4 bases; bases with no gene match: 5. There are 17 residues in the CDR3. Germline CDR1 is LNHDA and CDR2 is SQIVND (reference sequence). The genes are TRBV19 and TRBJ2-6; 10 bases line up with TRBD1. The sequenced material came from PBMCs. This clonotype was obtained from a man aged 45-60 years in good health and CMV-seronegative. CDR3 bases: TGTGCCAGTAGTACTGGACAGGGGGGGACTGGGGCCAACGTCCTGACTTTC. Protein product: CASSTGQGGTGANVLTF. Filled out from reference TRBV19 and TRBJ2-6, the complete variable domain reads DGGITQSPKYLFRKEGQNVTLSCEQNLNHDAMYWYRQDPGQGLRLIYYSQIVNDFQKGDIAEGYSVSREKKESFPLTVTSAQKNPTAFYLCASSTGQGGTGANVLTFGAGSRLTVL.